Each of the 5 T cell receptor beta chains below was sequenced from the same sample in a study of blood T cell repertoires in COVID-19. Assay used: immunoSEQ multiplex PCR; TCRdb lists only in-frame clones, some missing. Of approximately 220,000 clones listed, about four fifths were seen once; the top ten hold approximately 4.9%. Sequencing was carried out using PBMCs or T cells enriched from blood (not recorded which). These receptors were taken from a woman in her forties or fifties who had been exposed to COVID-19.

The chain joins TRBV10-1 to TRBJ1-6; possible D gene TRBD1, 5 bases. V shed 4 bases and J shed 7 bases, with 20 bases lying between them. The germline V gene encodes CDR1 WNHNN and CDR2 SYGVQD (reference sequence). The CDR3 extends over 17 amino acids. The CDR3 DNA sequence: TGCGCCAGCAGTGCTCCTCCCCAGTCCTCAGGGAATTCACCCCTCCACTTT. As protein: CASSAPPQSSGNSPLHF.

This clone appeared a single time. V usage is TRBV13 and J usage is TRBJ2-7, with D possibly being TRBD1 (5 bases). V lost 5 bases and J 6 bases, leaving 8 bases between the germline ends. CDR1 and CDR2 (germline): PRHDT, FYEKMQ (reference sequence). The CDR3 is 11 amino acids. The CDR3 here is CASSQRGEQYF. DNA for the CDR3: TGTGCCAGCAGCCAAAGGGGCGAGCAGTACTTC. The variable domain in full, with the rest retrieved from reference TRBV13 and TRBJ2-7, is AAGVIQSPRHLIKEKRETATLKCYPIPRHDTVYWYQQGPGQDPQFLISFYEKMQSDKGSIPDRFSAQQFSDYHSELNMSSLELGDSALYFCASSQRGEQYFGPGTRLTVT.

The gene calls are TRBV7-8 and TRBJ2-2; 9 bases are a match to TRBD2. CDR1 and CDR2 from the germline V gene are SGHVS and FQNEAQ. The junction had 5 bases not matched to a gene; V was cut back by 3 bases and J by 0 bases. This CDR3 has 17 residues. The DNA of the CDR3 is TGTGCCAGCAGCTTGCTTAGCGGGGGCGCGAACACCGGGGAGCTGTTTTTT. Encoded protein: CASSLLSGGANTGELFF.

The rearrangement links TRBV19 to TRBJ1-1; maybe TRBD1 (5 bases). Looked up from germline, CDR1 is LNHDA and CDR2 is SQIVND (reference sequence). The V gene lost 5 bases and the J gene lost 4 bases, with 17 bases spanning the gap. The CDR3 has 15 residues. The CDR3 bases are TGTGCCAGTAGTCTAGTGGCAGGGTTAGGCACTGAAGCTTTCTTT. Amino acids: CASSLVAGLGTEAFF.

The rearrangement links TRBV2 to TRBJ1-5, with no clear D. CDR1 SNHLY and CDR2 FYNNEI come from the germline V gene. The ends were cut back, 4 bases at V and 2 bases at J, with 9 bases in the middle. The CDR3 covers 14 residues. CDR3 loop: CASSGGDGNQPQHF. In DNA form, the CDR3 reads TGTGCCAGCAGTGGCGGTGATGGCAATCAGCCCCAGCATTTT. The whole variable domain, filled in from reference TRBV2 and TRBJ1-5, reads EPEVTQTPSHQVTQMGQEVILRCVPISNHLYFYWYRQILGQKVEFLVSFYNNEISEKSEIFDDQFSVERPDGSNFTLKIRSTKLEDSAMYFCASSGGDGNQPQHFGDGTRLSIL.